This T cell receptor (beta chain) came from a study of blood T cells in healthy people across ages. Study-wide findings and caveats: Investigators viewed diversity estimates from one million T cells as underestimates, the study reported. With donor CMV status unknown, expanded clonotype changes were possibly confounded.

With 3 bases removed from V and 4 bases from J, the gap between germline ends came to 16 bases. Germline assignment: CDR1 MDHEN and CDR2 SYDVKM. This CDR3 comprises 15 residues. Healthy Caucasian individuals from Russia aged roughly 6 to 90 were enrolled as donors. On this clonotype: What it recognizes is unknown.

Primers used in a second PCR of about 7 to 11 cycles were a sample-barcoded 5' primer and a J-beta primer mix. Each of the cDNA molecules was tagged by a template-switch adaptor with 12 random nucleotides. One entry per CDR3 protein results from TCRdb running MiXCR on the 5' RACE reads. The table lists 800,000 to 950,000 distinct CDR3 sequences, around 29% of them singletons. This sample also appeared in a second study, on T cells of mothers and their children.

The chain carries TRBV28 and TRBJ2-7, with D unresolved. The origin of this receptor is a woman between 40 and 55 years old in good health. Material: blood. The CDR3 nucleotides read TGTGCCAGCAGTTTCGTTGGTAGGAGCAAGTACGAGCAGTACTTC. Translated, it gives CASSFVGRSKYEQYF.